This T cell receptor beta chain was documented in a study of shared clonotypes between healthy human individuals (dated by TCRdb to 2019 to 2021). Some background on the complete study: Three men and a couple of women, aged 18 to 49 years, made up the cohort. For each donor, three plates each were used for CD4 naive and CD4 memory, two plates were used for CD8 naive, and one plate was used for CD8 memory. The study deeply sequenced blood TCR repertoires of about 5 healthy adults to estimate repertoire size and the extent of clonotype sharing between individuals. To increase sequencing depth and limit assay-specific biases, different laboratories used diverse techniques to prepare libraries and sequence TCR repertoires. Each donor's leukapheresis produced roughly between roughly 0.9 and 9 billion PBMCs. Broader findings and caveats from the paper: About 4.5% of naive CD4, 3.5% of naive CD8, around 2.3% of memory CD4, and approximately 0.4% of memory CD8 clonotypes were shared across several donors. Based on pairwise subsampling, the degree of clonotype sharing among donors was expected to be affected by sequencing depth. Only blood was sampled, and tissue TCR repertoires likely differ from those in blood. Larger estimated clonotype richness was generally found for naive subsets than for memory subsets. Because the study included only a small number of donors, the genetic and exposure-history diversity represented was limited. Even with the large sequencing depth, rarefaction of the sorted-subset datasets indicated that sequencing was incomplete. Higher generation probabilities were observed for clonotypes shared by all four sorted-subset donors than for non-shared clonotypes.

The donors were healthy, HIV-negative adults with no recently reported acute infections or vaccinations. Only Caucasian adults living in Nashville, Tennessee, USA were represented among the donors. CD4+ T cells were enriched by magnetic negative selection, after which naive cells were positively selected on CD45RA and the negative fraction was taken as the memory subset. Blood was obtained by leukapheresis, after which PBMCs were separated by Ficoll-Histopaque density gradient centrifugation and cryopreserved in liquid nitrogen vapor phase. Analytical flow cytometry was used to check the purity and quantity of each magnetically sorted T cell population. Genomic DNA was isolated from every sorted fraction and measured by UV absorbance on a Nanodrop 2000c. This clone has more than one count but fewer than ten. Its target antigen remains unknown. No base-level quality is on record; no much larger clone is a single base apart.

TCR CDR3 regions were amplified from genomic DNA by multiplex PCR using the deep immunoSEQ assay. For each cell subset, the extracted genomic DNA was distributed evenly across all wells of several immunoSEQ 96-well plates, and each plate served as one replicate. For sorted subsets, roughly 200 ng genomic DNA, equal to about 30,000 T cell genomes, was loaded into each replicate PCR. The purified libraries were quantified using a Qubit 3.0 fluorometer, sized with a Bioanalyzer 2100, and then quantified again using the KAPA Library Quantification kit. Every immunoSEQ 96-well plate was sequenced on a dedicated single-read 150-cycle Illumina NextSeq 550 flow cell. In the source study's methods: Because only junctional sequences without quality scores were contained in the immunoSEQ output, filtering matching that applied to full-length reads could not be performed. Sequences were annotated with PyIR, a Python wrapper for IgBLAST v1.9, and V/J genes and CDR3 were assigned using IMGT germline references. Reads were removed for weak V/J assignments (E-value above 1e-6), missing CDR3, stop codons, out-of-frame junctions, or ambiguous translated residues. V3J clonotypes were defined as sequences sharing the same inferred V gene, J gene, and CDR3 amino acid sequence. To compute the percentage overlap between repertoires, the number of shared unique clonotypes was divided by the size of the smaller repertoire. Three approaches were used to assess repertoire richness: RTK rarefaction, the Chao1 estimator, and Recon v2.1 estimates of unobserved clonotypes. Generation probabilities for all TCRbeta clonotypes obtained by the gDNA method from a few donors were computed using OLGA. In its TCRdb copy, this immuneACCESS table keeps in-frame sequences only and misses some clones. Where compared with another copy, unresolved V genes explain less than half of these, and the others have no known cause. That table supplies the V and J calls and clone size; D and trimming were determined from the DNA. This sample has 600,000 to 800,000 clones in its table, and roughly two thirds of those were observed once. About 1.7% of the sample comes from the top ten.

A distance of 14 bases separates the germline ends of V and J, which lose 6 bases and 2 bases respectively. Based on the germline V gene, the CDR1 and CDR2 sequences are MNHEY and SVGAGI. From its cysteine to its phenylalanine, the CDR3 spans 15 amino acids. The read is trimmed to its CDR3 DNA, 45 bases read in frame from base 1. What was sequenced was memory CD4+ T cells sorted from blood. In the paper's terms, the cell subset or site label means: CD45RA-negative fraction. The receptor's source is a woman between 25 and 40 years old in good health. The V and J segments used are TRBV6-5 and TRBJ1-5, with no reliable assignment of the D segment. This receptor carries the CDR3 CASSGSQSGNQPQHF. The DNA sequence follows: TGTGCCAGCAGCGGAAGTCAATCGGGCAATCAGCCCCAGCATTTT.